This entry is about one T cell receptor (beta chain). Its antigen is currently unknown. This specimen belongs to a study of cytomegalovirus exposure and HLA in healthy donors. General study points: Apparent HLA restriction characterized most CMV-associated TCR beta chains in a later analysis. Beyond CMV serostatus, there was no information to go on about immune exposure. A later analysis reportedly identified an Asian-associated ancestry cluster as carrying fewer N-insertions than the 666-donor mean.

In the PCR, 60 Vbeta and 13 Jbeta primers were used. TCRdb's table, derived via immunoSEQ multiplex PCR, lists solely in-frame clones and lacks some. The repertoire holds more than 140,000 clones, with over 60% as singletons. The TCR originated in a woman in her twenties or thirties in good health and CMV-seropositive. The sequenced sample consisted of PBMCs.

CDR3 protein: CASSQTTSGGPYNEQFF. CDR3 DNA sequence: TGCGCCAGCAGCCAAACGACTAGCGGGGGCCCCTACAATGAGCAGTTCTTC. The chain couples TRBV4-1 to TRBJ2-1; TRBD2 agrees at 12 bases. The CDR3 has 17 residues. The germline V gene encodes CDR1 MGHRA and CDR2 YSYEKL. Trimming took 2 bases from V and 2 from J; bases not matched to a gene: 4.